The clone carrying this T cell receptor (beta chain) was picked up one time. What it binds is not known. Clones were sequenced by immunoSEQ multiplex PCR, and TCRdb holds only the in-frame ones, with some missing. This sample has 120,000 to 150,000 clones, with 85% to 90% found just once. This sample was included in a study of T cell responses to AZD1222 COVID-19 vaccine. Study details: Samples with a second dose at about 4 or about 12 weeks were pooled together.

General study findings and limits: Females made up more of the donors, who were largely white British, and clonal diversity may have come out too low. There were vaccine-associated CD4 TCRs across spike, dominant at 160-218 and 743-854. Targets within unmutated variant regions were reportedly found for nearly half of spike-specific TCRs.

V shed 5 bases and J shed 8 bases, with 12 bases lying between them. In germline, CDR1 is GTSNPN, CDR2 SVGIG (reference sequence). This CDR3 has 11 amino acids. The source material was peripheral blood, sampled on day 0 of AZD1222 vaccination. This TCR was sampled from an adult in good health. The V and J genes are TRBV30 and TRBJ1-2, with TRBD1 as a possible D gene (5 bases). CDR3 DNA sequence: TGTGCCTGGGAGCAAGGACACGGCTACACCTTC. Its translation is CAWEQGHGYTF. Full variable domain (remainder filled in from reference TRBV30 and TRBJ1-2): SQTIHQWPATLVQPVGSPLSLECTVEGTSNPNLYWYRQAAGRGLQLLFYSVGIGQISSEVPQNLSASRPQDRQFILSSKKLLLSDSGFYLCAWEQGHGYTFGSGTRLTVV.